These T cell receptor beta chains were read from a single sample in a study of cytomegalovirus exposure and HLA in healthy donors. Assay: immunoSEQ multiplex PCR; the TCRdb copy retains only in-frame clones and omits some. Counted here are 200,000 to 250,000 clones, approximately 78% occurring once; the ten biggest clones make up about 0.47%. What was sequenced was PBMCs. The origin of the receptors is a boy aged 5 to 17 in good health and CMV-seronegative. Both conserved end residues are part of each CDR3.

CDR3 length	V gene	CDR3 protein
16	TRBV5-1	CASSQQVGREGYEQYF
13	TRBV19	CASGQGAGRELFF
16	TRBV4-1	CASSQLGGAHTYEQYF
16	TRBV10-3	CAIRDPREGMNTEAFF
17	TRBV9	CASSVEPAPGRNTEAFF
11	TRBV29-1	CSAFSGGEQYF
15	TRBV6-6	CASSYGRGSGNTIYF
18	TRBV5-4	CASSGWGSTGGSLYGYTF
17	TRBV11-3	CASSQNPGGAGSDTQYF
14	TRBV18	CASSEGLRHTEAFF
12	TRBV5-4	CASSLASGTQYF
17	TRBV11-3	CASSFGRTSGGRETQYF
19	TRBV2	CASRKSDSSESRSGNTIYF
19	TRBV10-2	CASLMIRASGRIGTDTQYF
16	TRBV6-6	CASSYHGTGDKDEQYF
13	TRBV30	CAWSVLTEGIQYF
16	TRBV27	CASSFRQGARETEAFF
15	TRBV18	CASSPSAETLYGYTF
15	TRBV6-6	CASTLFAGDNYGYTF
20	TRBV5-5	CASISTRQWRLAGGLSEQFF
15	TRBV11-3	CASSLGGTSNQKLFF
13	TRBV4-1	CASSQGGDEKLFF
18	TRBV5-1	CASSLDWGSGGPSYEQYF
15	TRBV10-1	CASSESEEGRNEQFF
16	TRBV2	CASSDPSGGNTGELFF
15	TRBV28	CASSGNQKPGRLAFF
15	TRBV4-2	CASSQGIRENNEQFF
12	TRBV6-5	CASSRTEMEQYF
16	TRBV6-5	CASSYSGLDKTGGYTF
15	TRBV5-1	CASSLQGTMNTEAFF
14	TRBV30	CAWSEGAGANVLTF
14	TRBV19	CASSILSGTGPYTF
15	TRBV5-1	CASSTAPGQAYGYTF
17	TRBV27	CASSSYSPGQGYYGYTF
15	TRBV30	CAWSVRQGLTDTQYF
13	TRBV2	CASSVQVNYGYTF
14	TRBV10-2	CASSEPTGVGGYTF
15	TRBV4-2	CASSQEPAKGGEAFF
16	TRBV27	CASSLTSRGSENEQFF
14	TRBV2	CASSHRTDQETQYF
15	TRBV18	CASSPDRLATDTQYF
14	TRBV9	CASSLRAGSYEQYF
19	TRBV7-6	CASSLALLTGGRGTGELFF
13	TRBV7-9	CATELVRVTEAFF
13	TRBV7-9	CASSQQGYTEAFF